This entry is about one T cell receptor (beta chain). Antigen specificity is unknown. This record comes from a study of cytomegalovirus exposure and HLA in healthy donors. Overall study results and limits: In a later analysis, compared with equally common non-associated chains, HLA-associated beta chains were more expanded.

The germline V gene encodes CDR1 SGHNT and CDR2 YENEEA. With 7 bases removed from V and 3 bases from J, the gap between germline ends came to 16 bases. The CDR3 spans 15 residues. PCR amplification relied on 60 Vbeta primers (plus 13 Jbeta primers). Sequencing used immunoSEQ multiplex PCR; TCRdb keeps in-frame clones, though not all of them. The table has more than 85,000 clones, around 78% seen once; the top ten hold about 5.3%. Sequencing was carried out using PBMCs. This clonotype was sampled from a male donor in good health and CMV-seronegative. The J gene is TRBJ2-4, the V gene TRBV11-3; a possible D gene is TRBD2 (5 bases). Here the CDR3 reads CASTTTSLGKNIQYF. Here the CDR3 DNA reads TGTGCCAGCACGACAACTAGTTTGGGCAAAAACATTCAGTACTTC.